This T cell receptor (beta chain) was identified in a study of blood T cell repertoires in COVID-19. The CDR3 runs 15 residues. Germline assignment: CDR1 ENHRY and CDR2 SYGVKD. The trim removed 6 bases at V and 1 base at J, leaving 4 bases unmatched. The Seattle site enrolled patients during active infection and followed them longitudinally. Methods used by the authors: Estimation of nucleated cell counts relied on the amplification of reference gene primers. TCRdb's table, derived via immunoSEQ multiplex PCR, lists solely in-frame clones and lacks some. D and trimming were read from the DNA, whereas the V and J calls and clone size are those reported in that table. The data hold about 250,000 clones, with more than 65% observed a single time.

Sequenced sample: peripheral blood. This receptor was obtained from a person between 65 and 79 years old with COVID-19, enrolled during active disease. The V gene is TRBV10-3, the J gene TRBJ2-3; 10 nucleotides match TRBD2. CDR3 amino acids: CAIRAGTSGTDTQYF. As DNA, the CDR3 is TGTGCCATCAGGGCCGGGACTAGCGGCACAGATACGCAGTATTTT.